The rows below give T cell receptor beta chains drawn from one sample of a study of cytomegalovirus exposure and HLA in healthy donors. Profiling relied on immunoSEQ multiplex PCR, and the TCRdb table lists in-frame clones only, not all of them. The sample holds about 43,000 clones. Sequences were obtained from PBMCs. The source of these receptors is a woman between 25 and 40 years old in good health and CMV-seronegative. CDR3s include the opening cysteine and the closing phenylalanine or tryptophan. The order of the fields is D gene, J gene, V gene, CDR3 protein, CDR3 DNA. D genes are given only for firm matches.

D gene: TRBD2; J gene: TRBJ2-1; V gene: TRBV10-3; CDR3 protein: CAISESKREGLRNEQFF; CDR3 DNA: TGTGCCATCAGTGAGTCGAAGCGGGAGGGCCTTAGGAATGAGCAGTTCTTC
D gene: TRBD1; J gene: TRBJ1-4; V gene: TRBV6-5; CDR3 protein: CASKKGQRSEKLFF; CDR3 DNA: TGTGCCAGCAAAAAGGGACAGAGAAGCGAAAAACTGTTTTTT
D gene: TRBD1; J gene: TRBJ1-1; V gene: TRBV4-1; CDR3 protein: CASSQGDRLMNTEAFF; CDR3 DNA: TGCGCCAGCAGCCAGGGGGACAGGCTCATGAACACTGAAGCTTTCTTT
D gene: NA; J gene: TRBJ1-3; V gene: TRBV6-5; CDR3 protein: CASSYSWTVSGNTIYF; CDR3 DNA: TGTGCCAGCAGTTACTCCTGGACAGTCTCTGGAAACACCATATATTTT
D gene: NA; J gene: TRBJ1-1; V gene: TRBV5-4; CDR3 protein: CASSSSVTEAFF; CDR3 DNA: TGTGCCAGCAGCTCCAGTGTGACTGAAGCTTTCTTT
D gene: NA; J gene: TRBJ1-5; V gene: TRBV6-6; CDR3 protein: CASRNRDLQGGQPQHF; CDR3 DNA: TGTGCCAGCAGGAACCGGGACCTCCAGGGAGGTCAGCCCCAGCATTTT
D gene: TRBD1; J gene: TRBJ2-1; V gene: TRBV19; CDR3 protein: CASSRQGAEYNEQFF; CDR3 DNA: TGTGCCAGTAGCCGACAGGGGGCGGAGTACAATGAGCAGTTCTTC
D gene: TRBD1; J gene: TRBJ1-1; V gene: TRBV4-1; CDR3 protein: CASSQPRQGPNTEAFF; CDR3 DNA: TGCGCCAGCAGCCAACCTAGACAGGGCCCGAACACTGAAGCTTTCTTT
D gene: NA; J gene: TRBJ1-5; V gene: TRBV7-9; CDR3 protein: CASSLEGGPNQPQHF; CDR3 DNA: TGTGCCAGCAGCTTAGAAGGGGGTCCCAATCAGCCCCAGCATTTT
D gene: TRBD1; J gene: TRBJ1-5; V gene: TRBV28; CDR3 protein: CASRFSDRGNQPQHF; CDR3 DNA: TGTGCCAGCAGGTTCTCAGACAGGGGCAATCAGCCCCAGCATTTT
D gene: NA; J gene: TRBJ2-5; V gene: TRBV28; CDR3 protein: CASSLGQGISETQYF; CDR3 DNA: TGTGCCAGCAGTTTGGGTCAGGGAATAAGCGAGACCCAGTACTTC
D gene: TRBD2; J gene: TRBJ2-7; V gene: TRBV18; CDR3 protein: CASSPGSGVSYEQYF; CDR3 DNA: TGTGCCAGCTCACCTGGCAGCGGGGTCTCCTACGAGCAGTACTTC
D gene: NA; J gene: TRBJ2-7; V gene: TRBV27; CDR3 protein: CASSPDRRYEQYF; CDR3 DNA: TGTGCCAGCAGTCCAGACAGACGCTACGAGCAGTACTTC
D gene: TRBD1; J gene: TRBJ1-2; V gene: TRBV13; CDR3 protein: CASSLSGGRGYTF; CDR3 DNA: TGTGCCAGCAGTCTCTCAGGGGGCCGAGGCTACACCTTC
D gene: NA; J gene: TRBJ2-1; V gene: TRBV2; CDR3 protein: CASTRGGEGYHNEQFF; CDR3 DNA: TGTGCCAGCACCCGAGGGGGGGAGGGCTACCACAATGAGCAGTTCTTC
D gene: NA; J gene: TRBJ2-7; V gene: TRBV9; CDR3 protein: CASSVQGSYEQYF; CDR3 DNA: TGTGCCAGCAGCGTACAGGGTTCCTACGAGCAGTACTTC
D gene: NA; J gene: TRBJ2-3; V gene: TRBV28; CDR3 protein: CASSSRRGVGTDTQYF; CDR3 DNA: TGTGCCAGCAGCTCCCGACGGGGAGTCGGGACAGATACGCAGTATTTT
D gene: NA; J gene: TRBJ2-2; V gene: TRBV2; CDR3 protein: CASSEYRVDTGELFF; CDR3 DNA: TGTGCCAGCAGTGAATACAGGGTTGATACCGGGGAGCTGTTTTTT
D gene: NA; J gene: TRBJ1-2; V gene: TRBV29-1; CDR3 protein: CSVVGVVRLEYGYTF; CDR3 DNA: TGCAGCGTTGTAGGGGTCGTCCGTCTGGAGTATGGCTACACCTTC
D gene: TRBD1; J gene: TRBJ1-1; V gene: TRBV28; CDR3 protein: CASSLWGQPEAFF; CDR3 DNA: TGTGCCAGCAGTTTATGGGGACAGCCCGAAGCTTTCTTT
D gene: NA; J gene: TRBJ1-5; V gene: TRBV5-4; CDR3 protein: CASSRIVRTAVLVWPQHF; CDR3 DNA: TGTGCCAGCAGCCGAATAGTTAGGACAGCGGTTTTGGTGTGGCCCCAGCATTTT
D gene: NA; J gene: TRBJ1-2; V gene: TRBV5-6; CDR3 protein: CASSLARYGYTF; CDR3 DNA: TGTGCCAGCAGCTTGGCCAGGTATGGCTACACCTTC
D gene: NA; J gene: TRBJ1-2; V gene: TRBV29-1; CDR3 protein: CSVGSSGSLGYTF; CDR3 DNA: TGCAGCGTTGGATCGTCAGGGTCCCTTGGCTACACCTTC